This TCR beta chain originates from a study of vaccination and CD4 T cells after COVID-19. Study details: Post-vaccine sampling followed dose two by a median about 70 days (range 14 to 241). Stimulation of cells relied on overlapping spike peptides derived from SARS-CoV-2, HCoV-NL63, HCoV-OC43 and HCoV-229E. Study observations and caveats: Counts of SARS-CoV-2-reactive clonotypes had a median that went from roughly 22 to 38, a nonsignificant change.

Treatment here: 10-day PBMC culture with coronavirus spike peptide pools or control peptides (ViraFEST assay). The authors cultured some 1.9 million PBMCs per well with 9 to 10 IU/ml IL-2 and approximately 10 ug/ml peptide pools. The Oncomine TCR Beta short-read assay was what sequenced the DNA obtained from cultured CD4+ T cells. TCRdb ran MiXCR on the PCR reads and lists one entry per CDR3 protein. Here the sample spans more than 13,000 distinct CDR3 sequences, about 47% being singletons. The table lists this clonotype with a few counts. Its target is not known. The CDR3 has 15 amino acids. In germline, CDR1 is LNHDA, CDR2 SQIVND (reference sequence). With 6 bases clipped from V and 7 bases from J, the junction kept 13 bases outside the gene matches.

The J gene is TRBJ1-2, the V gene TRBV19; 8 nucleotides agree with TRBD1. Material: CD4+ T cells from blood, cultured in vitro. This receptor was obtained from a human donor who had recovered from COVID-19. In DNA, the CDR3 is TGTGCCAGTAGCAGGGGGCGCCTCGGGGTTACTGGCTACACCTTC. Protein product: CASSRGRLGVTGYTF. Complete variable domain (other parts from reference TRBV19 and TRBJ1-2): DGGITQSPKYLFRKEGQNVTLSCEQNLNHDAMYWYRQDPGQGLRLIYYSQIVNDFQKGDIAEGYSVSREKKESFPLTVTSAQKNPTAFYLCASSRGRLGVTGYTFGSGTRLTVV.